This T cell receptor (beta chain) was profiled in a study of cytomegalovirus exposure and HLA in healthy donors. It was healthy bone marrow donors who served as donors. Use of 60 Vbeta and 13 Jbeta primers characterized the PCR. Data came from immunoSEQ multiplex PCR; TCRdb stores just in-frame clones and leaves some out. Of around 200,000 clones listed, approximately 79% are singletons. V shed 0 bases and J 4 bases; nucleotides not matched to a gene: 5. The germline V gene has CDR1 SGHDT and CDR2 YYEEEE. CDR3 length equals 17 residues. The material sequenced was PBMCs. The chain has TRBV5-6 and TRBJ2-1; 12 bases map to TRBD2. This clonotype was sampled from a man aged 40-49 years in good health and CMV-seropositive. CDR3 amino acids: CASSLALAGGRYNEQFF. The CDR3 nucleotides read TGTGCCAGCAGCTTGGCACTAGCGGGGGGAAGATACAATGAGCAGTTCTTC.